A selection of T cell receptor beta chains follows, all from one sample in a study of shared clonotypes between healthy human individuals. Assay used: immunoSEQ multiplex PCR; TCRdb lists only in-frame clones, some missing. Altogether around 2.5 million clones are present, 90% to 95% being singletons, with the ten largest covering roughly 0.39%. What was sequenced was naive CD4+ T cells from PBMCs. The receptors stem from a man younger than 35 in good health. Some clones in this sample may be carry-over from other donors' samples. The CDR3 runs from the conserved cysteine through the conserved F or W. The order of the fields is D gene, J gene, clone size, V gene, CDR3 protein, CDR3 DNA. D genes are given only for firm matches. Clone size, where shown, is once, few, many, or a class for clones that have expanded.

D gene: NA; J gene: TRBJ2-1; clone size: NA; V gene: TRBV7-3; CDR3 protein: CASSLTRDAFNEQFF; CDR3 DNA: TGTGCCAGCAGCTTAACGCGAGACGCCTTCAATGAGCAGTTCTTC
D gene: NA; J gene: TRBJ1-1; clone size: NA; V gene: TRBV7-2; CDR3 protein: CASSLAREPEAFF; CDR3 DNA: TGTGCCAGCAGCTTAGCGAGGGAGCCTGAAGCTTTCTTT
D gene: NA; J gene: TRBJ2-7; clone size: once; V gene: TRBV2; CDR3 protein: CASSPRTGEGEQYF; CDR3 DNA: TGTGCCAGCAGTCCACGGACTGGAGAGGGAGAGCAGTACTTC
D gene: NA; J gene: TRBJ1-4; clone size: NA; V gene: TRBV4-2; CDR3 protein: CASSPLLGNEKLFF; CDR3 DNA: TGTGCCAGCAGCCCCTTATTGGGGAATGAAAAACTGTTTTTT
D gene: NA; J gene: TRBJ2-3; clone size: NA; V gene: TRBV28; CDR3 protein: CASSLVSGSWDTQYF; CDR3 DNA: TGTGCCAGCAGTTTGGTAAGCGGCTCATGGGATACGCAGTATTTT
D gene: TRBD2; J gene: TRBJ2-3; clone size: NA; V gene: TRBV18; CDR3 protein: CASSPEASGGTQYF; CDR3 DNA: TGTGCCAGCTCACCTGAGGCTAGCGGAGGTACGCAGTATTTT
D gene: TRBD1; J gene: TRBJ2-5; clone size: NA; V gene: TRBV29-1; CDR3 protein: CSAGTGEETQYF; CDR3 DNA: TGCAGCGCCGGCACAGGGGAAGAGACCCAGTACTTC
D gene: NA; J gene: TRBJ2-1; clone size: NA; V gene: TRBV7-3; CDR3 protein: CASSLYSASSYNEQFF; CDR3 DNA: TGTGCCAGCAGCCTCTACAGCGCGAGCTCCTACAATGAGCAGTTCTTC
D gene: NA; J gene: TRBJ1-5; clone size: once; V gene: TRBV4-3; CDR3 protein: CASSQFGDQPQHF; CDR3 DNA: TGCGCCAGCAGCCAATTCGGAGATCAGCCCCAGCATTTT
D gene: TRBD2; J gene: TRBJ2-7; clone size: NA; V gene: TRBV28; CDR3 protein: CASSLPGLAGVEQYF; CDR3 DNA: TGTGCCAGCAGTCTCCCGGGACTAGCGGGAGTGGAGCAGTACTTC
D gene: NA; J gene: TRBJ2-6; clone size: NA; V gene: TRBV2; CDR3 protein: CASSGGHSGANVLTF; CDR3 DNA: TGTGCCAGCAGTGGAGGGCACTCTGGGGCCAACGTCCTGACTTTC
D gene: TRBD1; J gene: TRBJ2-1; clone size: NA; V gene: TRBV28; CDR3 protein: CASREQGASNEQFF; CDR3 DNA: TGTGCCAGCAGGGAACAGGGGGCCAGCAATGAGCAGTTCTTC
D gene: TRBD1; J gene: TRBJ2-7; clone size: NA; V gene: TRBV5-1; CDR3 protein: CASSAEQGAYYEQYF; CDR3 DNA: TGCGCCAGCAGCGCCGAGCAGGGGGCCTACTACGAGCAGTACTTC
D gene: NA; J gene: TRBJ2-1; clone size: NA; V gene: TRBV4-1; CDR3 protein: CASSALGTKSYNEQFF; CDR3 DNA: TGCGCCAGCAGCGCCCTCGGGACAAAATCCTACAATGAGCAGTTCTTC
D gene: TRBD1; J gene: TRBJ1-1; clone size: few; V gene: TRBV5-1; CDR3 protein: CASSLVRQGTTEAFF; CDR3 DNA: TGCGCCAGCAGCCTCGTTCGACAGGGTACGACTGAAGCTTTCTTT
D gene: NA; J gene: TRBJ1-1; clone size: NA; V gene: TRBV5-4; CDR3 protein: CASSLNKGTEAFF; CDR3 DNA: TGTGCCAGCAGCTTAAATAAAGGCACTGAAGCTTTCTTT
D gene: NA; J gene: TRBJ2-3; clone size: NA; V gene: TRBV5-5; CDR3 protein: CASSNGGSTDTQYF; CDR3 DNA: TGTGCCAGCAGCAACGGGGGTTCCACAGATACGCAGTATTTT
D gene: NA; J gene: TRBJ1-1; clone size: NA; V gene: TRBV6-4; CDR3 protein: CASSLTMNTEAFF; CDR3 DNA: TGTGCCAGCAGTTTAACTATGAACACTGAAGCTTTCTTT
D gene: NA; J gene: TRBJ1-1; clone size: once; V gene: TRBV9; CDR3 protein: CASSVRRDTEAFF; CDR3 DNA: TGTGCCAGCAGCGTACGGAGGGACACTGAAGCTTTCTTT
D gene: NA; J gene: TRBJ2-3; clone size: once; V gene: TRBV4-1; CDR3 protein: CASSQDRGSTDTQYF; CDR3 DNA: TGCGCCAGCAGCCAAGACAGGGGTAGCACAGATACGCAGTATTTT
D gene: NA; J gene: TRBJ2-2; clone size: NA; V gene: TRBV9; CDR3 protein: CASSVTYTGELFF; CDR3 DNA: TGTGCCAGCAGCGTAACCTACACCGGGGAGCTGTTTTTT
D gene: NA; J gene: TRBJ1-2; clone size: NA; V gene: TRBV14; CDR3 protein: CASSQGQRGYGYTF; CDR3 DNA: TGTGCCAGCAGCCAAGGCCAGAGAGGATATGGCTACACCTTC
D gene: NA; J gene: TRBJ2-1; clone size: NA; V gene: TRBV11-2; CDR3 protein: CASSSSGELRNEQFF; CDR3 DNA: TGTGCCAGCAGCTCGTCGGGAGAACTTCGCAATGAGCAGTTCTTC
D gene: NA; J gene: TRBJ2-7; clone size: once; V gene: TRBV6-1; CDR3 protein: CASSFVRDQSRYF; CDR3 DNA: TGTGCCAGCAGTTTTGTCCGGGACCAAAGCAGGTACTTC
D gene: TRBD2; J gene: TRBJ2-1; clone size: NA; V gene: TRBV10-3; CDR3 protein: CAINRLAGVGNEQFF; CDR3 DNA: TGTGCCATCAATCGACTAGCGGGAGTGGGCAATGAGCAGTTCTTC
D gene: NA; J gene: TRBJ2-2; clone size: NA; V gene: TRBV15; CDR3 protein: CATSRGQLNTGELFF; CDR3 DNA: TGTGCCACCAGCAGAGGACAGCTCAACACCGGGGAGCTGTTTTTT
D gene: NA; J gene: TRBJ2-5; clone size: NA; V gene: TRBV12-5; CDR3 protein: CASGPGIQGETQYF; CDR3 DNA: TGTGCTAGTGGTCCTGGGATCCAGGGAGAGACCCAGTACTTC
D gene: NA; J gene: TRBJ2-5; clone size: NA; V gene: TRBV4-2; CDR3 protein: CASSQDVGQLRYF; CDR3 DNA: TGTGCCAGCAGCCAAGATGTGGGGCAGCTACGGTACTTC
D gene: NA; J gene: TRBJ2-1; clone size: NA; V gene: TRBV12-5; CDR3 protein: CASGLTGVNEQFF; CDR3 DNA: TGTGCTAGTGGTTTAACCGGGGTCAATGAGCAGTTCTTC
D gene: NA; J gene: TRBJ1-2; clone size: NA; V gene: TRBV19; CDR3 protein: CASSMIKGSFGYTF; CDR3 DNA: TGTGCCAGTAGTATGATTAAGGGATCGTTTGGCTACACCTTC
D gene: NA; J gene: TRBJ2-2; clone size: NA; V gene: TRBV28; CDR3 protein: CASSFASRNTGELFF; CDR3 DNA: TGTGCCAGCAGTTTCGCGAGCCGGAACACCGGGGAGCTGTTTTTT
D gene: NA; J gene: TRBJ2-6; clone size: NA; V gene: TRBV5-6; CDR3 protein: CASSLTGRGANVLTF; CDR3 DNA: TGTGCCAGCAGCTTGACAGGGCGCGGGGCCAACGTCCTGACTTTC
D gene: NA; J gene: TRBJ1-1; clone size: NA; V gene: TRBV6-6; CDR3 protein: CASSYSRGRAKAFF; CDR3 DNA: TGTGCCAGCAGTTACTCGCGGGGGAGAGCTAAAGCTTTCTTT
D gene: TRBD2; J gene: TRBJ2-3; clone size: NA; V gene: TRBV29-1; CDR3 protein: CSGSEREGTDTQYF; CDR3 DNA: TGCAGCGGGAGTGAGCGGGAGGGCACAGATACGCAGTATTTT
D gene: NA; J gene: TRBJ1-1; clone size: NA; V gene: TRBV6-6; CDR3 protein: CASSYSSGGPGTEAFF; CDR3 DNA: TGTGCCAGCAGTTACTCGAGCGGGGGGCCGGGGACTGAAGCTTTCTTT
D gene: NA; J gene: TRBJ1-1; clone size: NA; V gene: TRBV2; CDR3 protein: CASSFGGGWNTEAFF; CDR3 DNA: TGTGCCAGCAGTTTTGGGGGGGGCTGGAACACTGAAGCTTTCTTT
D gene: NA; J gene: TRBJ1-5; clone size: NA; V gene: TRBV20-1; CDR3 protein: CSAFGEAQHF; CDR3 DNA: TGCAGTGCCTTCGGAGAGGCCCAGCATTTT
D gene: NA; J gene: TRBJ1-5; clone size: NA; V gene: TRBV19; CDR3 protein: CASSATVINQPQHF; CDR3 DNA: TGTGCCAGTAGTGCGACAGTTATCAATCAGCCCCAGCATTTT
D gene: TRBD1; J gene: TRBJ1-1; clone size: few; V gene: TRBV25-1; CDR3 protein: CASRRRDRGNTEAFF; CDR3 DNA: TGTGCCAGCAGGAGGCGGGACAGGGGGAACACTGAAGCTTTCTTT
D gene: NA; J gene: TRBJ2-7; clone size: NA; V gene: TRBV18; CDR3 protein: CASSSSSYEQYF; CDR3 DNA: TGTGCCAGCTCATCCTCCTCCTACGAGCAGTACTTC
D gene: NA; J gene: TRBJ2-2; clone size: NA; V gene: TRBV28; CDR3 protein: CASSYLDGRVANTGELFF; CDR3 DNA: TGTGCCAGCAGTTACCTTGACGGCAGGGTGGCGAACACCGGGGAGCTGTTTTTT
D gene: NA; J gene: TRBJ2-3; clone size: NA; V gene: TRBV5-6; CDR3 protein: CASSRSSSSTDTQYF; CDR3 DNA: TGTGCCAGCAGCAGAAGTAGTAGTAGCACAGATACGCAGTATTTT
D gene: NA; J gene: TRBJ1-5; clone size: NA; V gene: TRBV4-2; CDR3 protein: CASSQDGGRKPQHF; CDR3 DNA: TGTGCCAGCAGCCAGGACGGCGGACGGAAACCCCAGCATTTT
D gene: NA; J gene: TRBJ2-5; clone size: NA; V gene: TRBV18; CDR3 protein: CASSNEETQYF; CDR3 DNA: TGTGCCAGCTCGAATGAAGAGACCCAGTACTTC
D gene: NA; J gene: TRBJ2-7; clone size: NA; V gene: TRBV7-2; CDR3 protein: CASSFRTVVLEQYF; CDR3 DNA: TGTGCCAGCAGCTTTCGGACCGTCGTACTCGAGCAGTACTTC
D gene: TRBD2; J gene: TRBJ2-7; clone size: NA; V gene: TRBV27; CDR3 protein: CASSFETSGVYEQYF; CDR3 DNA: TGTGCCAGCAGTTTTGAGACTAGCGGGGTCTACGAGCAGTACTTC
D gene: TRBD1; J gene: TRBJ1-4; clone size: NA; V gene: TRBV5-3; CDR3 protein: CARSSPDRGDEKLFF; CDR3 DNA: TGTGCCAGAAGTTCCCCGGACAGGGGGGATGAAAAACTGTTTTTT
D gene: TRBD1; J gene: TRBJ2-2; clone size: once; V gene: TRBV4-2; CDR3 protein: CASSIDRVGTGELFF; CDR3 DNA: TGTGCCAGCAGCATAGACAGGGTGGGCACCGGGGAGCTGTTTTTT
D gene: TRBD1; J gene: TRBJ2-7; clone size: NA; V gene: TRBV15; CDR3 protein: CATSRGAGTGRWEQYF; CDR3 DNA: TGTGCCACCAGCAGAGGCGCCGGGACAGGACGATGGGAGCAGTACTTC
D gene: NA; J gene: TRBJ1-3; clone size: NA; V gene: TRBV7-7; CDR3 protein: CASRTGPTLGGTIYF; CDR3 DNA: TGTGCCAGCAGAACGGGACCGACCCTGGGGGGCACCATATATTTT
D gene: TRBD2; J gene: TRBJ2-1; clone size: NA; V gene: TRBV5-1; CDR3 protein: CASSLVSGSNNEQFF; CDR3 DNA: TGCGCCAGCAGCTTGGTTAGCGGGTCTAACAATGAGCAGTTCTTC
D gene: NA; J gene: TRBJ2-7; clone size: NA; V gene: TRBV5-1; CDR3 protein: CASSSQAASYEQYF; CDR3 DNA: TGCGCCAGCAGCTCCCAAGCAGCCTCCTACGAGCAGTACTTC
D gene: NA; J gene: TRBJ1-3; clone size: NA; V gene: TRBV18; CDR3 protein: CASSTTGISGNTIYF; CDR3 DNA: TGTGCCAGCTCAACCACAGGGATCTCTGGAAACACCATATATTTT
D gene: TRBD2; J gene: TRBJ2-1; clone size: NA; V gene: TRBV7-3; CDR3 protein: CASSLRGGSFDEQFF; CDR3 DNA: TGTGCCAGCAGCTTACGGGGCGGGAGCTTCGATGAGCAGTTCTTC
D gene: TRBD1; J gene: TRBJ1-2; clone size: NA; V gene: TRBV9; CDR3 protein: CASSPRASTGVGYTF; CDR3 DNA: TGTGCCAGCAGCCCTAGAGCATCCACAGGGGTAGGCTACACCTTC
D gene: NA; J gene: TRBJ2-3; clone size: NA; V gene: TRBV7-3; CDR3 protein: CASSLVHSTDTQYF; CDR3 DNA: TGTGCCAGCAGCTTAGTCCATAGCACAGATACGCAGTATTTT
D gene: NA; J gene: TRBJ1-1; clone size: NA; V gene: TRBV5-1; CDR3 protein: CASGPGGATLNTEAFF; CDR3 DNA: TGCGCCAGCGGCCCGGGGGGGGCCACGTTGAACACTGAAGCTTTCTTT